This TCR beta chain was retrieved from a study of blood T cell repertoires in COVID-19. Sequenced by immunoSEQ multiplex PCR; TCRdb stores in-frame clones only, minus some. There are approximately 28,000 clones in the sample; 85% to 95% occur only once, and roughly 0.8% lies in the top ten. Germline CDR1 reads KGHDR; CDR2 reads SFDVKD. V was pared by 3 bases and J by 1 base, with 11 bases between. This CDR3 comprises 16 residues. The chain recombines TRBV24-1 with TRBJ2-2; possibly TRBD1 for D (6 bases). The receptor was isolated from a woman in her 70s with COVID-19, enrolled during active disease. Sequences were obtained from peripheral blood. CDR3 amino acids: CATSDRTERNTGELFF. The CDR3 coding sequence is TGTGCCACCAGTGATCGGACAGAGAGGAACACCGGGGAGCTGTTTTTT.